These 11 T cell receptor beta chains originate from one sample sequenced in a study of spatial heterogeneity in lung cancer. TCRdb passed the 5' RACE reads through MiXCR, listing each CDR3 protein once. The sample records 3,200 or so distinct CDR3 sequences, around 5.7% being singletons. These receptors have no known antigen. Study-wide results and limits: One measure, the expanded intratumoral alpha and beta TCR count, tracked tumor mutation counts.

The time point is: sample taken at primary tumor resection. The source was lung tumor tissue, collected at surgery. These receptors all come from a male donor with early-stage non-small cell lung cancer.

This clonotype was observed many times. V gene TRBV6-1 combines with J gene TRBJ2-5; D possibly corresponds to TRBD1 (6 bases). The CDR3 runs to 14 residues. CDR1 and CDR2 (germline): MNHNS, SASEGT. Trimming pared 7 bases from V and 3 bases from J, leaving 15 bases between. The CDR3 here is CASTTQGKEETQYF. The CDR3 DNA follows: TGTGCCAGCACCACACAGGGAAAAGAAGAGACCCAGTACTTC.

This clonotype is labeled medium-sized. The chain has TRBV28 and TRBJ1-1; perhaps TRBD1 as D (5 bases). Per germline, CDR1 MDHEN and CDR2 SYDVKM. V was trimmed by 7 bases and J by 5 bases, leaving 20 bases between them. CDR3 length: 15 residues. DNA for the CDR3: TGTGCCAGCATCCCCCGCGCAGGGTGGGGTACTGAAGCTTTCTTT. It specifies CASIPRAGWGTEAFF.

This clonotype came up a few times. The rearrangement joins TRBV3-1 to TRBJ2-1, with 8 positions matching TRBD2. CDR3 size: 15 residues. The germline CDR1 and CDR2 sequences are LGHDT and YNNKEL (reference sequence). The V and J ends lost 1 base and 7 bases, in that order; junction bases with no gene match: 6. In nucleotides, the CDR3 is TGTGCCAGCAGCCAAGGGACGGGAGGGCCGAATGAGCAGTTCTTC. Protein sequence: CASSQGTGGPNEQFF.

Relative to its sample, this clonotype is medium-sized. The chain carries TRBV2 and TRBJ2-3, with D possibly TRBD1 on 6 matching bases. Between the trimmed V and J ends, which lost 4 bases and 2 bases, there was a span of 10 bases. Germline loops: CDR1 SNHLY, CDR2 FYNNEI. This CDR3 is built from 14 residues. In nucleotides, the CDR3 is TGTGCCAGCAGTGTGGGGGCCCTCACAGATACGCAGTATTTT. It is translated as CASSVGALTDTQYF.

This clonotype is deemed medium-sized. This chain uses TRBV5-1 with TRBJ1-3; D perhaps matches TRBD1 (5 bases). CDR3 length: 15 residues. Trimming pared 1 base from V and 1 base from J, leaving 9 bases between. CDR1 is SGHRS and CDR2 is YFSETQ in the germline V gene. CDR3 in DNA: TGCGCCAGCAGCTTGAGAGCAGGGTCTGGAAACACCATATATTTT. It codes for CASSLRAGSGNTIYF.

By sample share, this clonotype is medium-sized. This rearrangement joins TRBV12-3 or TRBV12-4 to TRBJ2-5; D call uncertain. Trimming stripped 6 bases from V and 0 bases from J, with 8 bases between. The CDR3 runs to 13 residues. As DNA, the CDR3 is TGTGCCAGCAGCTTAAGGTACCAAGAGACCCAGTACTTC. Translation gives CASSLRYQETQYF.

J is TRBJ2-1 and V is TRBV29-1; 10 bases are a match to TRBD2. CDR3 length: 14 amino acids. V shed 4 bases, J shed 7 bases, and the junction held 7 bases outside the gene matches. CDR1 SQVTM and CDR2 ANQGSEA come from the germline V gene. CDR3 amino acids: CSVGSGGMRNEQFF. The CDR3 DNA is TGCAGCGTTGGTAGCGGGGGGATGAGGAATGAGCAGTTCTTC.

By proportion, this clonotype is medium-sized (0.01 to 0.1%). This rearrangement joins TRBV24-1 to TRBJ2-1, with TRBD2 matching 8 bases. The CDR3 is 18 amino acids. With 0 bases clipped from V and 1 base from J, the junction kept 7 bases outside the gene matches. Germline CDR1 and CDR2: KGHDR and SFDVKD. CDR3 amino acids: CATSDLAPAGVSYNEQFF. The CDR3 bases are TGTGCCACCAGTGATTTGGCGCCAGCGGGGGTATCCTACAATGAGCAGTTCTTC.

Details on this clonotype: A single base separates this from a much larger clone, so it may be a read error. The genes are TRBV7-9 and TRBJ1-4; D is uncertain. There are 16 residues in the CDR3. CDR1 and CDR2 (germline): SEHNR, FQNEAQ (reference sequence). For the CDR3, the DNA is TGTGCCAACAGCCCCGGTGGGCCCTCGACTAATGAAAAACTGTTTTTT. Protein sequence: CANSPGGPSTNEKLFF. The full variable domain, rest sourced from reference TRBV7-9 and TRBJ1-4, is DTGVSQNPRHKITKRGQNVTFRCDPISEHNRLYWYRQTLGQGPEFLTYFQNEAQLEKSRLLSDRFSAERPKGSFSTLEIQRTEQGDSAMYLCANSPGGPSTNEKLFFGSGTQLSVL.

This clonotype is judged medium-sized. This chain joins TRBV7-2 and TRBJ2-5, with 11 bases lining up with TRBD1. This CDR3 contains 16 residues. The V gene end was trimmed by 2 bases and the J gene end by 4 bases; junction bases not matched to a gene: 6. Germline CDR1 SGHTA, CDR2 FQGNSA. For the CDR3, the DNA is TGTGCCAGCAGCTTATTAGGACAGGGGGCGCGAGAGACCCAGTACTTC. It encodes CASSLLGQGARETQYF.

By its share, this clonotype is medium-sized (0.01 to 0.1%). This rearrangement joins TRBV3-1 to TRBJ1-2; D not resolved. Germline values: CDR1 LGHDT, CDR2 YNNKEL (reference sequence). V was pared by 1 base and J by 8 bases, with 8 bases between. The CDR3 is 12 residues long. The CDR3 DNA is TGTGCCAGCAGCCAAGTGACGACCGGCTACACCTTC. This translates into CASSQVTTGYTF.